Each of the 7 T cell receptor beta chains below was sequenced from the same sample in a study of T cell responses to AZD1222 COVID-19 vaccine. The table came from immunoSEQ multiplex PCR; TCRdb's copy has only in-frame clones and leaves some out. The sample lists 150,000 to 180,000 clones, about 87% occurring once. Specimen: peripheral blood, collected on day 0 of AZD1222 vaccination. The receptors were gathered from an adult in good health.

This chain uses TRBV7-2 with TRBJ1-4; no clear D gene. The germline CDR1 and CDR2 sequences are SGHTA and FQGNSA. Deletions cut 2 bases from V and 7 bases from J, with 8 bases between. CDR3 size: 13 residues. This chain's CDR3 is CASSLNQAEKLFF. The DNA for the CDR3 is TGTGCCAGCAGCTTAAATCAGGCTGAAAAACTGTTTTTT.

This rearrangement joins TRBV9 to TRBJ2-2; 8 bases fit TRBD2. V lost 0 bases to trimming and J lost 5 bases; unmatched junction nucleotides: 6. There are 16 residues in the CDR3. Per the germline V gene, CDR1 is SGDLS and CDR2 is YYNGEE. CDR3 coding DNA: TGTGCCAGCAGCGTAGTGCCCGGGGGGGAAACCGGGGAGCTGTTTTTT. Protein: CASSVVPGGETGELFF.

Here the CDR3 reads CASSVGSGVETQYF. CDR3 nucleotide sequence: TGTGCCAGCAGCGTGGGTAGCGGGGTAGAGACCCAGTACTTC. The rearrangement uses TRBV9 and TRBJ2-5; TRBD2 matches at 8 bases. Unmatched junction bases numbered 4, after V lost 2 bases and J lost 4 bases. This CDR3 spans 14 amino acids. Germline CDR1 and CDR2: SGDLS and YYNGEE.

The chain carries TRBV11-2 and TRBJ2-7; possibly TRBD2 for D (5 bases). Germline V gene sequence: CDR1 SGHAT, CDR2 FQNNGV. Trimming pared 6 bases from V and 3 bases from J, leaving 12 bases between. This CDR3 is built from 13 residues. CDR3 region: CASRIPEGYEQYF. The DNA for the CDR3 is TGTGCCAGCAGGATCCCTGAGGGCTACGAGCAGTACTTC.

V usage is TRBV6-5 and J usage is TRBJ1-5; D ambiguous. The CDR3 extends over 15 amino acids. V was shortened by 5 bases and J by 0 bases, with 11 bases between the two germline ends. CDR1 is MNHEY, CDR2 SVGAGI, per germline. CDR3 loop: CASSRERNSNQPQHF. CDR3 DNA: TGTGCCAGCAGTCGGGAAAGAAATAGCAATCAGCCCCAGCATTTT.

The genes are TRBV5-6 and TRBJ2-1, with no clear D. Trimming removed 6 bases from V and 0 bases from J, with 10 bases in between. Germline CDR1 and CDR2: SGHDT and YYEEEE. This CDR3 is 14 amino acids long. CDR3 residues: CASTRISSYNEQFF. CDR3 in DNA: TGTGCCAGCACGCGGATAAGCTCCTACAATGAGCAGTTCTTC. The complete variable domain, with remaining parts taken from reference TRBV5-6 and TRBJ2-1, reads DAGVTQSPTHLIKTRGQQVTLRCSPKSGHDTVSWYQQALGQGPQFIFQYYEEEERQRGNFPDRFSGHQFPNYSSELNVNALLLGDSALYLCASTRISSYNEQFFGPGTRLTVL.

The CDR3, as DNA: TGTGCCAGCAGCTTAGAACAGTCCCTAAGTGGCTACACCTTC. This translates into CASSLEQSLSGYTF. The rearrangement joins TRBV7-2 to TRBJ1-2; no clear D. V lost 1 base, J lost 7 bases, and 13 bases lay in between. Per the germline V gene, CDR1 is SGHTA and CDR2 is FQGNSA. The CDR3 runs to 14 residues.